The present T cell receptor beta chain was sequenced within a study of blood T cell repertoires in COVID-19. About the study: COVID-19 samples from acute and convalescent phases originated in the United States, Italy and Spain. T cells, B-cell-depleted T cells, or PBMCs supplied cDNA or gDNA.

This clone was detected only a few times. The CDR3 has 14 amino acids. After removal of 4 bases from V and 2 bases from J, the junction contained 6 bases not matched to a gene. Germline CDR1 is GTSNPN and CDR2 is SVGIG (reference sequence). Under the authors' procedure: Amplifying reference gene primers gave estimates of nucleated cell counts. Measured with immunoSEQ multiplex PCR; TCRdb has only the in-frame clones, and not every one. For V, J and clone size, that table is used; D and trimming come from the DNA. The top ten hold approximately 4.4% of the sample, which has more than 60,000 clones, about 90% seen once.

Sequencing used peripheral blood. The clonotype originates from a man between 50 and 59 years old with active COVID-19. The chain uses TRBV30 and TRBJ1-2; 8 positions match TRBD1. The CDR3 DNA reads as TGTGCCTGGACCCCCGGACAGGGAAACTATGGCTACACCTTC. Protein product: CAWTPGQGNYGYTF.